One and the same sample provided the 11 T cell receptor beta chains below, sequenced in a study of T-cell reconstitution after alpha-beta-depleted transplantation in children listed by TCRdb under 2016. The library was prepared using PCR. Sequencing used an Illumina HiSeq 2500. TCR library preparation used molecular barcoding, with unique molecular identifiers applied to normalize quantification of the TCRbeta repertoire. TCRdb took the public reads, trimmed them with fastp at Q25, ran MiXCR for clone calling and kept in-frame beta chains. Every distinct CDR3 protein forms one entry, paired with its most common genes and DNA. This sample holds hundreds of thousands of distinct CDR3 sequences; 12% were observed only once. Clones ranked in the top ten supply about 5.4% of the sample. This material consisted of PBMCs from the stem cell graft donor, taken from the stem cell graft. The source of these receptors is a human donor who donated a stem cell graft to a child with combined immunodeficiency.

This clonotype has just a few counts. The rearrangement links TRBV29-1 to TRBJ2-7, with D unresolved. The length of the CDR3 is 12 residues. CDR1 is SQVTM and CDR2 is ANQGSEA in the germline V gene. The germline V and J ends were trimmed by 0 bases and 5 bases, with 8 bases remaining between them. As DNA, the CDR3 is TGCAGCGTTGAAGACTACTTGGACGAGCAGTACTTC. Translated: CSVEDYLDEQYF.

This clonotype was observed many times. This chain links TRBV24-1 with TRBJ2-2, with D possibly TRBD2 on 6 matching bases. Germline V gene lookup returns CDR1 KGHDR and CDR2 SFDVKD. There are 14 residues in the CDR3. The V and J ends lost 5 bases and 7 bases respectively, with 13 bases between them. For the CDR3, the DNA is TGTGCCACCAGTGCACGGACTACAAGCGGGGAGCTGTTTTTT. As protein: CATSARTTSGELFF.

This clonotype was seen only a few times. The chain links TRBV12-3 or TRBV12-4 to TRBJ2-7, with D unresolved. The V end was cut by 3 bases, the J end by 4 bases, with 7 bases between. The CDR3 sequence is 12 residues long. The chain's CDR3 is CASSLAKYEQYF. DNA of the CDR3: TGTGCCAGCAGTTTGGCAAAATACGAGCAGTACTTC.

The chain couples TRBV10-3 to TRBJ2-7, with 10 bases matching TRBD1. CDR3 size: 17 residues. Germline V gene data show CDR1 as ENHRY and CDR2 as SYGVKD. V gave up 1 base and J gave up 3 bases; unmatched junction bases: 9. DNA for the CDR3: TGTGCCATCAGTGAGTTCTTCCCGGGACAGGGGTTCTACGAGCAGTACTTC. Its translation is CAISEFFPGQGFYEQYF.

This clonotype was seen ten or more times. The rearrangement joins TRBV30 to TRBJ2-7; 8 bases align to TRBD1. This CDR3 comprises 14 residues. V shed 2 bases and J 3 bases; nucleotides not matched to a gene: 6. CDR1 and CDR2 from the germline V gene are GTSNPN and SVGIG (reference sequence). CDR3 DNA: TGTGCCTGGAGTATGGACAGGGTCTTCTACGAGCAGTACTTC. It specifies CAWSMDRVFYEQYF.

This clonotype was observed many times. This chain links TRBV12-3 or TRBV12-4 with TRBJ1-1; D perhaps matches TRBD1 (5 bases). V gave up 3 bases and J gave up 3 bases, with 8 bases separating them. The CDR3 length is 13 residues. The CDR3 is CASSFRGYTEAFF. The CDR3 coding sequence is TGTGCCAGCAGTTTTCGGGGGTACACTGAAGCTTTCTTT.

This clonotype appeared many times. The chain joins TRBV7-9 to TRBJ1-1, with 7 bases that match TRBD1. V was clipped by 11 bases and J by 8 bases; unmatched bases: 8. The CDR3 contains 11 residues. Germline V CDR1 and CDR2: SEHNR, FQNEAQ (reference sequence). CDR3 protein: CAGTGTVEAFF. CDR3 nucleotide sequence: TGTGCCGGCACGGGGACAGTCGAAGCTTTCTTT.

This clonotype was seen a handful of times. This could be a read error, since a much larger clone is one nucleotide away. CDR3: CASIPSGSSYNEQFF. For the CDR3, the DNA is TGTGCCAGCATTCCTAGCGGGAGCTCCTACAATGAGCAGTTCTTC. V usage is TRBV7-9 and J usage is TRBJ2-1; 10 bases fit TRBD2. The CDR3 spans 15 residues. V lost 7 bases, J lost 0 bases, and 3 bases stayed unmatched. Germline V gene sequence: CDR1 SEHNR, CDR2 FQNEAQ (reference sequence). The variable domain in full, with the rest retrieved from reference TRBV7-9 and TRBJ2-1, is DTGVSQNPRHKITKRGQNVTFRCDPISEHNRLYWYRQTLGQGPEFLTYFQNEAQLEKSRLLSDRFSAERPKGSFSTLEIQRTEQGDSAMYLCASIPSGSSYNEQFFGPGTRLTVL.

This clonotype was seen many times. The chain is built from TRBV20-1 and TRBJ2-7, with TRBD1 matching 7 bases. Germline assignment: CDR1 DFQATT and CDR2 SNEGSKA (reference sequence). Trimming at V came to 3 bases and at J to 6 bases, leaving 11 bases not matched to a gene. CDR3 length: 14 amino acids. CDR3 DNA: TGCAGTGCTAGGAACCACAGGGGCGAGCGCGAGCAGTACTTC. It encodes CSARNHRGEREQYF.

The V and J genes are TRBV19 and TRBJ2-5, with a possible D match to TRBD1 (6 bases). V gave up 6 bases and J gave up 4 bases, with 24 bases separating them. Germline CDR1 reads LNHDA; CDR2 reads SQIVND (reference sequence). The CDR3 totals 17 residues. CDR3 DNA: TGTGCCAGTAGCAGGTCCCCCCACAGGGATGGGAGAGAGACCCAGTACTTC. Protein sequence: CASSRSPHRDGRETQYF.

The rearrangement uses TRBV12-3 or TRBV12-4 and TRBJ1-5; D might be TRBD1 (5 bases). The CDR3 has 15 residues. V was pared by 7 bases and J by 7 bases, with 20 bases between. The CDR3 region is CASTQGGLGSQPQHF. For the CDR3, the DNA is TGTGCCAGCACCCAGGGCGGTTTGGGTTCGCAGCCCCAGCATTTT.